Shown below are 30 T cell receptor beta chains from a single sample sequenced in a study of blood T cell repertoires in COVID-19. Data came from immunoSEQ multiplex PCR; TCRdb stores just in-frame clones and leaves some out. The table has fewer than 90,000 clones, about 96% seen once. Sequenced material: peripheral blood. These receptors came from a human donor with active COVID-19. The donor label of this sample is uncertain.

V usage is TRBV29-1 and J usage is TRBJ2-7; D possibly corresponds to TRBD1 (7 bases). V was shortened by 2 bases and J by 7 bases, with 21 bases between the two germline ends. The germline CDR1 and CDR2 sequences are SQVTM and ANQGSEA. The CDR3 is 15 residues long. The chain's CDR3 is CSVESQEGAMEEQYF. The CDR3 DNA sequence: TGCAGCGTTGAAAGCCAGGAGGGGGCAATGGAAGAGCAGTACTTC.

V usage is TRBV5-6 and J usage is TRBJ2-2; 9 bases match TRBD1. Germline V gene data show CDR1 as SGHDT and CDR2 as YYEEEE. Trimming removed 0 bases from V and 7 bases from J; junction bases left unmatched: 10. This CDR3 is built from 17 residues. The CDR3 region has the DNA TGTGCCAGCAGCTTGGCGGCCACAGGGGGCAAGGGCGGGGAGCTGTTTTTT. This translates into CASSLAATGGKGGELFF. The entire variable domain, with the rest obtained from reference TRBV5-6 and TRBJ2-2, is as follows: DAGVTQSPTHLIKTRGQQVTLRCSPKSGHDTVSWYQQALGQGPQFIFQYYEEEERQRGNFPDRFSGHQFPNYSSELNVNALLLGDSALYLCASSLAATGGKGGELFFGEGSRLTVL.

In its sample, this clone was seen once. This chain joins TRBV18 and TRBJ2-7; 8 bases align to TRBD2. Per germline, CDR1 KGHSH and CDR2 LQKENI. Trimming cost V 1 base and J 0 bases; bases outside gene matches: 5. The CDR3 has 16 residues. The CDR3 coding sequence is TGTGCCAGCTCACCACGTGAGGCGGGAGGCTCCTACGAGCAGTACTTC. Protein: CASSPREAGGSYEQYF.

This rearrangement joins TRBV6-2 or TRBV6-3 to TRBJ2-5; 7 bases agree with TRBD2. The ends lost 2 bases at V and 1 base at J; junction bases unmatched: 1. The germline V gene encodes CDR1 MNHEY and CDR2 SVGEGT. The CDR3 has 14 residues. The CDR3 is CASSYIAGQETQYF. The CDR3 DNA reads TGTGCCAGCAGTTACATAGCGGGCCAAGAGACCCAGTACTTC.

The CDR3 region is CASSRPKGQGIHGYTF. The CDR3 DNA is TGTGCCAGTAGTCGACCAAAGGGACAGGGCATCCATGGCTACACCTTC. V gene TRBV19 combines with J gene TRBJ1-2; 9 positions agree with TRBD1. Germline loops: CDR1 LNHDA, CDR2 SQIVND (reference sequence). This CDR3 comprises 16 residues. Trimming took 5 bases from V and 6 from J; bases not matched to a gene: 13.

This rearrangement joins TRBV7-9 to TRBJ1-4; D may be TRBD1 (6 bases). Germline CDR1 SEHNR, CDR2 FQNEAQ (reference sequence). CDR3 size: 15 residues. The V end was cut by 2 bases, the J end by 7 bases, with 14 bases between. The CDR3 nucleotides are TGTGCCAGCAGCTTAACACAGGGTCTTGGTGAAAAACTGTTTTTT. Protein sequence: CASSLTQGLGEKLFF. The variable domain in full, completed from reference TRBV7-9 and TRBJ1-4, reads DTGVSQNPRHKITKRGQNVTFRCDPISEHNRLYWYRQTLGQGPEFLTYFQNEAQLEKSRLLSDRFSAERPKGSFSTLEIQRTEQGDSAMYLCASSLTQGLGEKLFFGSGTQLSVL.

The V and J genes are TRBV5-1 and TRBJ2-1, with 9 nucleotides matching TRBD2. The CDR3 has 19 residues. Losses at the gene ends were 2 bases for V and 0 bases for J; bases not matched to a gene: 12. Germline CDR1 reads SGHRS; CDR2 reads YFSETQ. DNA of the CDR3: TGCGCCAGCAGCTTACCCAAGACTAGCGGTTCAAGCTCCTACAATGAGCAGTTCTTC. It codes for CASSLPKTSGSSSYNEQFF.

The V call is TRBV3-1 (or the pseudogene TRBV3-2), the J call TRBJ1-3; TRBD1 aligns across 9 bases. The CDR3 covers 15 residues. The V gene end was trimmed by 3 bases and the J gene end by 3 bases; junction bases not matched to a gene: 3. The germline CDR1 and CDR2 sequences are LGHDT and YNNKEL (reference sequence). In nucleotides, the CDR3 is TGTGCCAGCAGCCAGGACAGGGGCATTGGAAACACCATATATTTT. Translation gives CASSQDRGIGNTIYF.

The rearrangement links TRBV6-5 to TRBJ2-7; 9 bases line up with TRBD1. V was pared by 5 bases and J by 5 bases, with 10 bases of the junction left unmatched. CDR3 length: 15 amino acids. Germline CDR1 MNHEY, CDR2 SVGAGI. Here the CDR3 reads CASSTGTGKIHEQYF. The CDR3 DNA is TGTGCCAGCAGTACTGGGACAGGGAAGATCCACGAGCAGTACTTC.

This chain links TRBV5-1 with TRBJ2-1; TRBD2 matches 9 bases. The CDR3 sequence is 17 residues long. The germline V gene has CDR1 SGHRS and CDR2 YFSETQ. Trimming removed 1 base from V and 5 bases from J; junction bases left unmatched: 10. CDR3 amino acids: CASSLHHRLAGHNEQFF. In nucleotides, the CDR3 is TGCGCCAGCAGCTTGCACCACCGGCTAGCGGGGCACAATGAGCAGTTCTTC.

V is TRBV5-4 and J is TRBJ1-1, with 8 bases fitting TRBD1. CDR3 size: 15 residues. Unmatched junction bases numbered 10, after V lost 4 bases and J lost 5 bases. In germline, CDR1 is SGHNT, CDR2 YYREEE (reference sequence). The CDR3 region is CASSLMGQAGTEAFF. Here the CDR3 DNA reads TGTGCCAGCAGCCTGATGGGACAGGCGGGAACTGAAGCTTTCTTT. Combining the CDR3 with reference TRBV5-4 and TRBJ1-1 gives the whole variable domain ETGVTQSPTHLIKTRGQQVTLRCSSQSGHNTVSWYQQALGQGPQFIFQYYREEENGRGNFPPRFSGLQFPNYSSELNVNALELDDSALYLCASSLMGQAGTEAFFGQGTRLTVV.

The J gene is TRBJ2-7, the V gene TRBV15, with D possibly matching TRBD2 (5 bases). The CDR3 totals 16 residues. V was shortened by 0 bases and J by 1 base, with 13 bases between the two germline ends. Germline V gene data show CDR1 as LNHNV and CDR2 as YYDKDF (reference sequence). The CDR3 bases are TGTGCCACCAGCAGAGATCGGCCGGGCGGGTCCTACGAGCAGTACTTC. Protein sequence: CATSRDRPGGSYEQYF.

The chain links TRBV12-3 or TRBV12-4 to TRBJ2-1; no clear D. This CDR3 has 11 amino acids. V was clipped by 5 bases and J by 9 bases, with 8 bases between them. The CDR3 region is CASSKTGEQFF. The CDR3 region has the DNA TGTGCCAGCAGTAAGACGGGTGAGCAGTTCTTC.

This clone has a single count. The V and J genes are TRBV10-1 and TRBJ2-5; 12 nucleotides match TRBD2. The germline V gene has CDR1 WNHNN and CDR2 SYGVQD (reference sequence). Trimming removed 3 bases from V and 4 bases from J; junction bases left unmatched: 3. The CDR3 contains 15 residues. In DNA form, the CDR3 reads TGCGCCAGCAGTGAAGGACTAGCGGGAATAGAGACCCAGTACTTC. It encodes CASSEGLAGIETQYF.

This clone was counted only a few times. The V call is TRBV28, the J call TRBJ1-5; D remains unclear. This CDR3 is 13 amino acids long. Trimming cost V 2 bases and J 5 bases, with 7 bases left between them. CDR1 MDHEN and CDR2 SYDVKM come from the germline V gene. CDR3 region: CASSLPGDQPQHF. CDR3 nucleotide sequence: TGTGCCAGCAGTTTACCCGGGGATCAGCCCCAGCATTTT.

The gene calls are TRBV27 and TRBJ2-7, with 7 nucleotides matching TRBD2. Per the germline V gene, CDR1 is MNHEY and CDR2 is SMNVEV (reference sequence). V was pared by 4 bases and J by 6 bases, with 15 bases of the junction left unmatched. The CDR3 sequence is 16 residues long. CDR3 DNA: TGTGCCAGCAGTTCACAAGGACTAGTTGTTTCCCTCGAGCAGTACTTC. This encodes CASSSQGLVVSLEQYF.

As DNA, the CDR3 is TGTGCCAGCAGCTTTGCCGGGACAGGGGGCGGCGAAAAACTGTTTTTT. Its translation: CASSFAGTGGGEKLFF. This chain joins TRBV7-2 and TRBJ1-4, with TRBD1 identical over 12 bases. Unmatched junction bases numbered 7, after V lost 3 bases and J lost 8 bases. The CDR3 loop spans 16 amino acids. In germline, CDR1 is SGHTA, CDR2 FQGNSA. The variable domain in full, completed from reference TRBV7-2 and TRBJ1-4, reads GAGVSQSPSNKVTEKGKDVELRCDPISGHTALYWYRQSLGQGLEFLIYFQGNSAPDKSGLPSDRFSAERTGGSVSTLTIQRTQQEDSAVYLCASSFAGTGGGEKLFFGSGTQLSVL.

This chain uses TRBV3-1 (or the pseudogene TRBV3-2) with TRBJ1-1; possibly TRBD1 for D (6 bases). The germline V and J ends were trimmed by 4 bases and 4 bases, with 13 bases remaining between them. CDR3 size: 14 residues. CDR1 and CDR2 (germline): LGHDT, YNNKEL (reference sequence). CDR3 amino acids: CASSPRRGGTEAFF. CDR3 in DNA: TGTGCCAGCAGCCCACGGAGGGGGGGCACTGAAGCTTTCTTT.

V and J are TRBV3-1 (or the pseudogene TRBV3-2) and TRBJ2-7; TRBD2 agrees at 10 bases. V dropped 1 base and J dropped 4; count of bases not matched to a gene: 10. Per germline, CDR1 LGHDT and CDR2 YNNKEL (reference sequence). The CDR3 extends over 17 amino acids. CDR3 loop: CASSQGLRLAGVYEQYF. CDR3 DNA: TGTGCCAGCAGCCAAGGGCTCCGGCTAGCGGGAGTGTACGAGCAGTACTTC.

The chain couples TRBV15 to TRBJ1-1; no definite D call. V lost 1 base and J lost 0, with 6 bases in between. This CDR3 has 14 amino acids. The germline V gene encodes CDR1 LNHNV and CDR2 YYDKDF (reference sequence). CDR3 loop: CATSRGRVNTEAFF. The CDR3 coding sequence is TGTGCCACCAGCAGAGGGAGGGTGAACACTGAAGCTTTCTTT.

This chain connects TRBV11-2 to TRBJ1-3, with D maybe TRBD1 (5 bases). V lost 5 bases, J lost 0 bases, and 11 bases lay in between. The CDR3 is made up of 15 amino acids. The germline CDR1 and CDR2 sequences are SGHAT and FQNNGV. In DNA, the CDR3 is TGTGCCAGCAGCGTGACAGTGGCCTCTGGAAACACCATATATTTT. It translates to CASSVTVASGNTIYF.

The genes are TRBV4-1 and TRBJ1-6; the D gene is possibly TRBD1 (6 bases). The CDR3 has 14 amino acids. V gave up 3 bases and J gave up 7 bases, with 10 bases separating them. Germline lookup yields CDR1 MGHRA and CDR2 YSYEKL. CDR3: CASSHPGQNSPLHF. The CDR3 nucleotides are TGCGCCAGCAGCCATCCCGGACAGAATTCACCCCTCCACTTT.

The genes are TRBV6-2 or TRBV6-3 and TRBJ2-7; 8 bases align to TRBD2. From germline, CDR1 is MNHEY and CDR2 SVGEGT. V trimming: 2 bases; J trimming: 0 bases; junction bases outside the gene matches: 0. The CDR3 spans 14 residues. The DNA of the CDR3 is TGTGCCAGCAGTTACACTAGCGGCTCCTACGAGCAGTACTTC. It specifies CASSYTSGSYEQYF.

This clone was observed a single time. The chain has TRBV6-2 or TRBV6-3 and TRBJ2-4; the match to TRBD2 covers 8 bases. The CDR3 covers 17 residues. Germline CDR1 reads MNHEY; CDR2 reads SVGEGT. Losses at the gene ends were 6 bases for V and 8 bases for J; bases not matched to a gene: 18. The CDR3 spells CASSPPGGRESEDIQYF. CDR3 bases: TGTGCCAGCAGCCCACCGGGGGGGCGGGAGAGCGAAGACATTCAGTACTTC.

This chain uses TRBV19 with TRBJ1-6; tentatively, D is TRBD1 (6 bases). The CDR3 is 17 residues long. Germline V gene sequence: CDR1 LNHDA, CDR2 SQIVND (reference sequence). The V and J ends lost 3 bases and 6 bases respectively, with 18 bases between them. The CDR3 bases are TGTGCCAGTAGTATCGAGGGGGTCCAGGGACGTAATTCACCCCTCCACTTT. Translation gives CASSIEGVQGRNSPLHF.

J is TRBJ1-3 and V is TRBV6-1; 7 bases agree with TRBD1. CDR1 is MNHNS, CDR2 SASEGT, per germline. The V and J ends lost 1 base and 2 bases, in that order; junction bases with no gene match: 11. The CDR3 length is 18 residues. This CDR3 is CASSEDRLVGTAGNTIYF. Written as DNA, the CDR3 is TGTGCCAGCAGTGAAGATAGATTGGTGGGGACAGCTGGAAACACCATATATTTT.

CDR3 in DNA: TGTGCCAGCAGCTTAGCCGGGACAGGCAATCAGCCCCAGCATTTT. The encoded protein is CASSLAGTGNQPQHF. The V gene is TRBV7-9, the J gene TRBJ1-5; TRBD1 matches at 7 bases. The CDR3 loop spans 15 amino acids. The germline gives CDR1 SEHNR, CDR2 FQNEAQ (reference sequence). After removal of 0 bases from V and 2 bases from J, the junction contained 1 base not matched to a gene.

The gene calls are TRBV7-9 and TRBJ2-7; D perhaps matches TRBD2 (5 bases). The germline V and J ends were trimmed by 5 bases and 7 bases, with 15 bases remaining between them. Germline V lookup: CDR1 SEHNR, CDR2 FQNEAQ (reference sequence). This CDR3 is 13 amino acids long. CDR3: CASSPGLLLEQYF. For the CDR3, the DNA is TGTGCCAGCAGCCCCGGACTCCTACTAGAGCAGTACTTC.

V and J are TRBV11-3 and TRBJ2-7; D unclear. The CDR3 has 14 residues. The germline CDR1 and CDR2 sequences are SGHNT and YENEEA. V shed 2 bases and J shed 3 bases, with 11 bases lying between them. CDR3 loop: CASSLSEISYEQYF. The CDR3 bases are TGTGCCAGCAGCTTAAGTGAGATAAGCTACGAGCAGTACTTC.

The chain uses TRBV7-9 and TRBJ1-2; 7 bases match TRBD1. Germline CDR1 reads SEHNR; CDR2 reads FQNEAQ (reference sequence). The CDR3 extends over 13 amino acids. The ends lost 0 bases at V and 7 bases at J; junction bases unmatched: 2. CDR3 sequence (DNA): TGTGCCAGCAGCTTAGCAGGGGGCCTTGGCTACACCTTC. Its protein product is CASSLAGGLGYTF.